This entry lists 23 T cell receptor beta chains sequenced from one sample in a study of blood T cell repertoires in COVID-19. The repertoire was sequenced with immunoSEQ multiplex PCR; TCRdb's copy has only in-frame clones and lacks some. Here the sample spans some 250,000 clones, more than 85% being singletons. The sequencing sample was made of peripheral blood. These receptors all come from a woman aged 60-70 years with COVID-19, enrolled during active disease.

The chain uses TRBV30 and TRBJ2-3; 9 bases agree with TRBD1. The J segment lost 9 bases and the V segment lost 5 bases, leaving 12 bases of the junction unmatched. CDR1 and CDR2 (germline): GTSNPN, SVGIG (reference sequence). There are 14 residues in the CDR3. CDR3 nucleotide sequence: TGTGCCTGGTCCACAGGGGGCGCGGGGTCAACGCAGTATTTT. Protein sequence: CAWSTGGAGSTQYF.

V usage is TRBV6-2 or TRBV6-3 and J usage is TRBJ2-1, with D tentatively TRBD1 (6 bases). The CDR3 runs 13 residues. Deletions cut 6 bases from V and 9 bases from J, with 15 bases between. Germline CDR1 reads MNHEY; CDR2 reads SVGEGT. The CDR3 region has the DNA TGTGCCAGCAGCGAAACAGGGTCATCTGAGCAGTTCTTC. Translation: CASSETGSSEQFF.

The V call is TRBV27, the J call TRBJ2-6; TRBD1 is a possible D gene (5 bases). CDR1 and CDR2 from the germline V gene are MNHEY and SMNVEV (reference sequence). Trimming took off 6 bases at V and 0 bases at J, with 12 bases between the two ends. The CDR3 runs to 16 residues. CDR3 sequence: CASRGPEDSGANVLTF. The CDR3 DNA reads TGTGCCAGCAGGGGGCCCGAAGACTCTGGGGCCAACGTCCTGACTTTC.

The CDR3, as DNA: TGTGCCAGCAGCAGTGCGGGAGGTGCCACTGAAGCTTTCTTT. This sequence encodes CASSSAGGATEAFF. The V and J genes are TRBV9 and TRBJ1-1; unclear D gene. The CDR3 is 14 amino acids. The V end lost 4 bases, the J end lost 4 bases, and 14 bases lay between the germline ends. Germline CDR1 SGDLS, CDR2 YYNGEE.

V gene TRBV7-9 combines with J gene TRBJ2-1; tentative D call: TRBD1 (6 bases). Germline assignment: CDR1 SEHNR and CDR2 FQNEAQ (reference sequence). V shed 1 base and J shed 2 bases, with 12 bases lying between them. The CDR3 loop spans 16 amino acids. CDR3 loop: CASSLGAGAPYNEQFF. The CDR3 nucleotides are TGTGCCAGCAGCTTAGGTGCAGGGGCGCCCTACAATGAGCAGTTCTTC.

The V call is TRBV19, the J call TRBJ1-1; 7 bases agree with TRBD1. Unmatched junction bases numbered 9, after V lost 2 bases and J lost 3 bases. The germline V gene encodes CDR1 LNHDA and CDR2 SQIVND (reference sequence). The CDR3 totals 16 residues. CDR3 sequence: CASSISPDRFHTEAFF. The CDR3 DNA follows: TGTGCCAGTAGTATATCCCCGGACAGGTTCCACACTGAAGCTTTCTTT.

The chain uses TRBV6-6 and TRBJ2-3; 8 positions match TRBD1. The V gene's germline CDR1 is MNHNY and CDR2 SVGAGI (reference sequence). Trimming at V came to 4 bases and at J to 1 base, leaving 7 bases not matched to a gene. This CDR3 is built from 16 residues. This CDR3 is CASSFRQGRGTDTQYF. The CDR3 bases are TGTGCCAGCAGTTTTCGACAGGGGAGAGGCACAGATACGCAGTATTTT.

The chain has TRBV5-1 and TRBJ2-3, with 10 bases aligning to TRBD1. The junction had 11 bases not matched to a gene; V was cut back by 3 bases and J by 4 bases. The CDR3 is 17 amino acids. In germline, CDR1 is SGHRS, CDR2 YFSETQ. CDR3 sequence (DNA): TGCGCCAGCAGCTCGGGACAGGGGCCGCCCACGGCAGATACGCAGTATTTT. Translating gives CASSSGQGPPTADTQYF.

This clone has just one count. The DNA of the CDR3 is TGTGCCAGCAGCGGCGGACAGGGTGACTATGGCTACACCTTC. This codes for CASSGGQGDYGYTF. The genes are TRBV6-5 and TRBJ1-2; TRBD1 matches 8 bases. The CDR3 has 14 amino acids. The germline CDR1 and CDR2 sequences are MNHEY and SVGAGI. V lost 6 bases and J lost 3; bases outside the gene matches: 6.

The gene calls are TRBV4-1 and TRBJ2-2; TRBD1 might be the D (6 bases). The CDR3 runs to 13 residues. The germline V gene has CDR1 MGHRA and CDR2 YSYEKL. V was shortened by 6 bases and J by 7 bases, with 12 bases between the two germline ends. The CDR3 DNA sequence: TGCGCCAGCAGGCAGGGGCTCAGCGGGGAGCTGTTTTTT. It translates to CASRQGLSGELFF.

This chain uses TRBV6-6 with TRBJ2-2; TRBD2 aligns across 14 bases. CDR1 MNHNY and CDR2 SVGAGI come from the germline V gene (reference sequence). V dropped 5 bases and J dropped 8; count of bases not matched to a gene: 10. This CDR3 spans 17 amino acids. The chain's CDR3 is CASSLHPGTSGSGELFF. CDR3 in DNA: TGTGCCAGCAGTCTACACCCCGGGACTAGCGGGAGTGGGGAGCTGTTTTTT.

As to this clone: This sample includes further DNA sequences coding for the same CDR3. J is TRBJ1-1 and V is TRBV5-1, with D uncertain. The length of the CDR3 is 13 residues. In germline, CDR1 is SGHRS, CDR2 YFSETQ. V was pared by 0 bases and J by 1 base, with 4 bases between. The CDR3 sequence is CASSLEQNTEAFF. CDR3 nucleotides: TGCGCCAGCAGCTTGGAGCAGAACACTGAAGCTTTCTTT. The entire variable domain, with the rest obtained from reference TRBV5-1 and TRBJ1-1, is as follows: KAGVTQTPRYLIKTRGQQVTLSCSPISGHRSVSWYQQTPGQGLQFLFEYFSETQRNKGNFPGRFSGRQFSNSRSEMNVSTLELGDSALYLCASSLEQNTEAFFGQGTRLTVV.

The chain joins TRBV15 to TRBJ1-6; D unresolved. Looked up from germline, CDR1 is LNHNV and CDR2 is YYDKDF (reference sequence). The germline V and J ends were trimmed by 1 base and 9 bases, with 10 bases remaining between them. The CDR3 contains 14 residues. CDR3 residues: CATSRGALGSPLHF. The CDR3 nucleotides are TGTGCCACCAGCAGAGGGGCTTTAGGTTCACCCCTCCACTTT.

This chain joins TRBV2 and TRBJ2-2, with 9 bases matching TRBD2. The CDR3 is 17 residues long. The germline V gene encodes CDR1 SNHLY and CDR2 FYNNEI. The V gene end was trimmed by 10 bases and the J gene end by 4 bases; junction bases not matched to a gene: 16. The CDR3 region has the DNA TGTGCCAACCCGTTGGCGGGAGGGAAATGGCGCACCGGGGAGCTGTTTTTT. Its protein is CANPLAGGKWRTGELFF.

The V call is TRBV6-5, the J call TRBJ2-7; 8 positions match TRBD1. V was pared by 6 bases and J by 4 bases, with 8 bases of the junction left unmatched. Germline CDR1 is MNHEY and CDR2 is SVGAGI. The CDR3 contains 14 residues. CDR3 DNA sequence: TGTGCCAGCAGATCCGGGACAGGCATTTACGAGCAGTACTTC. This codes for CASRSGTGIYEQYF.

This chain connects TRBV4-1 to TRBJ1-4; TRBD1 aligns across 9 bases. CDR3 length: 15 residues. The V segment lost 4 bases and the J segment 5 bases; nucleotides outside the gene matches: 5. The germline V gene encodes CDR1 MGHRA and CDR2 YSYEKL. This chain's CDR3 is CASSLGGTGNEKLFF. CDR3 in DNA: TGCGCCAGCAGCCTAGGCGGGACAGGGAATGAAAAACTGTTTTTT.

CDR3 DNA: TGTGCCAGCAGTAGGACAGGGGCCTTTCTCCAGCCCCTCCACTTT. It encodes CASSRTGAFLQPLHF. J is TRBJ1-6 and V is TRBV28, with 9 nucleotides matching TRBD1. CDR3 length: 15 residues. The germline CDR1 and CDR2 sequences are MDHEN and SYDVKM. The junction had 12 bases not matched to a gene; V was cut back by 5 bases and J by 13 bases.

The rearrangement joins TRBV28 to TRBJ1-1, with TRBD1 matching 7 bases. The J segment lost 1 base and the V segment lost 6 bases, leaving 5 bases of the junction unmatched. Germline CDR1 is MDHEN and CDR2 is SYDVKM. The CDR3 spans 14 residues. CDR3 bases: TGTGCCAGCAGGGTACAGGGGAAGAACACTGAAGCTTTCTTT. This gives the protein CASRVQGKNTEAFF.

As DNA, the CDR3 is TGTGCCAGCAGCCAAGGCGAGCGGGGATACTACGAGCAGTACTTC. Translating gives CASSQGERGYYEQYF. The rearrangement links TRBV3-1 (or the pseudogene TRBV3-2) to TRBJ2-7; 7 bases are shared with TRBD2. V lost 1 base and J lost 3; bases outside the gene matches: 6. This CDR3 is 15 amino acids long. The germline CDR1 and CDR2 sequences are LGHDT and YNNKEL (reference sequence).

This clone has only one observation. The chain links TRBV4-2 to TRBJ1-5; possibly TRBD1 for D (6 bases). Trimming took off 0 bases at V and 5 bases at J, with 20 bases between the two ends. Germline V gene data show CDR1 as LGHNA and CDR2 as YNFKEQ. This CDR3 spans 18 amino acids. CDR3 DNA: TGTGCCAGCAGCCAAGATGAAAATGACCCAGGGGTGCATCAGCCCCAGCATTTT. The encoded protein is CASSQDENDPGVHQPQHF.

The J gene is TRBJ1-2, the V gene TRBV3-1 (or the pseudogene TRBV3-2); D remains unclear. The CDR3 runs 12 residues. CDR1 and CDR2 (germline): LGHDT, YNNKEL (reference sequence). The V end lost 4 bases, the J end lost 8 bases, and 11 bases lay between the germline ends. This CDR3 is CASSPLRGGYTF. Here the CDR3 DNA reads TGTGCCAGCAGCCCCCTTCGAGGAGGCTACACCTTC.

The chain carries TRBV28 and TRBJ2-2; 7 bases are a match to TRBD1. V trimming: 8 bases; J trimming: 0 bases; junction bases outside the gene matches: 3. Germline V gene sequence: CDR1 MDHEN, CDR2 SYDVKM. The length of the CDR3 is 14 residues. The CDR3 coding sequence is TGTGCCAGCCGGGACAGCTCGAACACCGGGGAGCTGTTTTTT. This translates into CASRDSSNTGELFF. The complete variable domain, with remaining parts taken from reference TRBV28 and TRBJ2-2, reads DVKVTQSSRYLVKRTGEKVFLECVQDMDHENMFWYRQDPGLGLRLIYFSYDVKMKEKGDIPEGYSVSREKKERFSLILESASTNQTSMYLCASRDSSNTGELFFGEGSRLTVL.

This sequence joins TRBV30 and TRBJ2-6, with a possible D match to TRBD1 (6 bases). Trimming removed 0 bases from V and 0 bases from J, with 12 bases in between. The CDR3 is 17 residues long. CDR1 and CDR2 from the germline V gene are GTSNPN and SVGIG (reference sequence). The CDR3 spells CAWSVRTASSGANVLTF. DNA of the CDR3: TGTGCCTGGAGTGTAAGGACAGCTAGCTCTGGGGCCAACGTCCTGACTTTC.